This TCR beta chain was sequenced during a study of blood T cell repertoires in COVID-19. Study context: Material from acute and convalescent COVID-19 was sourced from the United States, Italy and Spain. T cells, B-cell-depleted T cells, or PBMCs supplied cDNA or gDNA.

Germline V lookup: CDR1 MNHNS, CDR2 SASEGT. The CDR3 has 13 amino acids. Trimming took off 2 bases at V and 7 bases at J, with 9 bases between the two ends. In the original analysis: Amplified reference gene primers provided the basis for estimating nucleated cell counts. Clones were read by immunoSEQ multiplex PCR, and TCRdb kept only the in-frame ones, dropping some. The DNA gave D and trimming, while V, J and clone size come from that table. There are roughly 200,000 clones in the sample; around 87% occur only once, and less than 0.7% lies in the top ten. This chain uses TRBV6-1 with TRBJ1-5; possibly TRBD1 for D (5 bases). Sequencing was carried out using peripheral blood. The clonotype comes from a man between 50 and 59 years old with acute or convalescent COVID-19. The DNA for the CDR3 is TGTGCCAGCAGTGAAAATAGGGGACAGCCCCAGCATTTT. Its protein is CASSENRGQPQHF.